The 20 T cell receptor beta chains given below trace back to one sample, sequenced in a study of beta chain features in type 1 diabetes. Study observations and caveats: Shorter TCRB CDR3s, moderately but significantly so, were found in Type 1 diabetes patients in all four CD4+ subsets.

Their antigens remain unidentified. The sequenced template was cDNA made from the entire isolated RNA. Clones were sequenced by immunoSEQ multiplex PCR, and TCRdb holds only the in-frame ones, with some missing. Among 130,000 to 150,000 clones listed, about 13% were seen once. Sample: central memory CD4+ T cells from blood. The receptors were gathered from a young man with type 1 diabetes.

This clone was counted a few times. The same CDR3 also results from other DNA sequences found in this sample. This chain links TRBV7-2 with TRBJ1-2, with 12 positions matching TRBD1. Per the germline V gene, CDR1 is SGHTA and CDR2 is FQGNSA. The CDR3 consists of 15 residues. With V trimmed by 5 bases and J by 5 bases, 6 bases remained unmatched. The CDR3: CASSPGQGASYGYTF. CDR3 in DNA: TGTGCCAGCAGCCCGGGACAGGGGGCTAGTTATGGCTACACCTTC. Based on the CDR3 plus reference TRBV7-2 and TRBJ1-2, the full variable domain is GAGVSQSPSNKVTEKGKDVELRCDPISGHTALYWYRQSLGQGLEFLIYFQGNSAPDKSGLPSDRFSAERTGGSVSTLTIQRTQQEDSAVYLCASSPGQGASYGYTFGSGTRLTVV.

This sequence joins TRBV27 and TRBJ1-2; D is ambiguous. Germline CDR1 MNHEY, CDR2 SMNVEV (reference sequence). The CDR3 is 13 residues long. Trimming shortened V by 6 bases and J by 2 bases, and 10 bases separated the two germline ends. CDR3 loop: CASSNQQNYGYTF. The CDR3, as DNA: TGTGCCAGCAGCAACCAGCAAAACTATGGCTACACCTTC.

The chain has TRBV5-1 and TRBJ2-5; 7 bases match TRBD2. V was pared by 5 bases and J by 3 bases, with 1 base of the junction left unmatched. Germline values: CDR1 SGHRS, CDR2 YFSETQ. The CDR3 runs to 12 residues. The CDR3 sequence: CASRRGEETQYF. The CDR3 nucleotides are TGCGCCAGCAGACGGGGGGAAGAGACCCAGTACTTC. Together with reference TRBV5-1 and TRBJ2-5, the CDR3 gives the full variable domain: KAGVTQTPRYLIKTRGQQVTLSCSPISGHRSVSWYQQTPGQGLQFLFEYFSETQRNKGNFPGRFSGRQFSNSRSEMNVSTLELGDSALYLCASRRGEETQYFGPGTRLLVL.

This rearrangement joins TRBV10-3 to TRBJ1-5, with TRBD1 matching 9 bases. The junction had 3 bases not matched to a gene; V was cut back by 6 bases and J by 3 bases. The CDR3 has 14 residues. In germline, CDR1 is ENHRY, CDR2 SYGVKD. CDR3 protein: CAIRGQGLNQPQHF. CDR3 nucleotide sequence: TGTGCCATCAGGGGACAGGGCCTCAATCAGCCCCAGCATTTT.

Ten or more counts support this clone. The chain combines TRBV29-1 with TRBJ2-3; D is possibly TRBD2 (7 bases). Looked up from germline, CDR1 is SQVTM and CDR2 is ANQGSEA. V was clipped by 7 bases and J by 4 bases, with 18 bases between them. This CDR3 comprises 14 residues. CDR3 nucleotide sequence: TGCAGCGCTGCCCGGGGGGCCGGGGCAGATACGCAGTATTTT. This codes for CSAARGAGADTQYF.

The V gene is TRBV5-4, the J gene TRBJ2-5, with 7 bases lining up with TRBD2. The V gene end was trimmed by 1 base and the J gene end by 3 bases; junction bases not matched to a gene: 9. The CDR3 loop spans 16 amino acids. CDR1 is SGHNT and CDR2 is YYREEE in the germline V gene (reference sequence). As DNA, the CDR3 is TGTGCCAGCAGCTTGCTTGTGGGGGGGTCCAAAGAGACCCAGTACTTC. This codes for CASSLLVGGSKETQYF.

This clone turned up a few times. The gene calls are TRBV4-1 and TRBJ1-4; 7 bases align to TRBD1. CDR1 is MGHRA and CDR2 is YSYEKL in the germline V gene. The CDR3 spans 15 residues. The J segment lost 11 bases and the V segment lost 0 bases, leaving 9 bases of the junction unmatched. The CDR3 loop is CASSQDDDRVGKLFF. The DNA of the CDR3 is TGCGCCAGCAGCCAAGATGATGACAGGGTGGGCAAACTGTTTTTT.

The chain combines TRBV2 with TRBJ1-6; the match to TRBD1 covers 7 bases. Germline V gives CDR1 SNHLY, CDR2 FYNNEI. The ends lost 4 bases at V and 6 bases at J; junction bases unmatched: 0. This CDR3 spans 13 amino acids. CDR3 region: CASSGQGNSPLHF. Here the CDR3 DNA reads TGTGCCAGCAGTGGACAGGGTAATTCACCCCTCCACTTT.

V is TRBV6-6 and J is TRBJ2-5; D is possibly TRBD1 (5 bases). CDR1 and CDR2 from the germline V gene are MNHNY and SVGAGI (reference sequence). Trimming pared 5 bases from V and 9 bases from J, leaving 16 bases between. The CDR3 spans 13 residues. The chain's CDR3 is CASSPPGSQAQYF. The CDR3 nucleotides are TGTGCCAGCAGTCCTCCGGGCTCACAGGCCCAGTACTTC.

The rearrangement joins TRBV29-1 to TRBJ2-7; maybe TRBD2 (5 bases). The germline V gene has CDR1 SQVTM and CDR2 ANQGSEA. CDR3 size: 14 residues. The germline V and J ends were trimmed by 6 bases and 0 bases, with 15 bases remaining between them. The CDR3 coding sequence is TGCAGCGTCAAGCAGGACTCGCTCTCCTACGAGCAGTACTTC. This sequence encodes CSVKQDSLSYEQYF.

The gene calls are TRBV30 and TRBJ1-3; possibly TRBD1 for D (5 bases). Germline V CDR1 and CDR2: GTSNPN, SVGIG (reference sequence). This CDR3 has 13 residues. V dropped 2 bases and J dropped 2 bases, with 7 bases sitting between them. CDR3 protein: CAWSRDAGNTIYF. Here the CDR3 DNA reads TGTGCCTGGAGTAGGGACGCTGGAAACACCATATATTTT.

The J gene is TRBJ1-2, the V gene TRBV7-9; 7 nucleotides agree with TRBD1. Per the germline V gene, CDR1 is SEHNR and CDR2 is FQNEAQ (reference sequence). Unmatched junction bases numbered 15, after V lost 2 bases and J lost 9 bases. This CDR3 has 16 residues. In DNA, the CDR3 is TGTGCCAGCAGCTTAACTCAGGGGGGGAACCCTATGAGCTACACCTTC. Protein product: CASSLTQGGNPMSYTF.

This clone was observed a handful of times. The chain recombines TRBV29-1 with TRBJ2-7; weak D call: TRBD1 (7 bases). This CDR3 is built from 12 residues. Deletions cut 1 base from V and 6 bases from J, with 10 bases between. CDR1 and CDR2 from the germline V gene are SQVTM and ANQGSEA. CDR3 sequence reads: CSVEGQGGEQYF. Here the CDR3 DNA reads TGCAGCGTTGAAGGCCAGGGGGGCGAGCAGTACTTC.

This clone was picked up many times. The junction and the germline gene differ at one end; a read error may be behind it. The chain has TRBV7-9 and TRBJ2-3; 9 nucleotides agree with TRBD2. Germline CDR1 SEHNR, CDR2 FQNEAQ (reference sequence). The CDR3 spans 14 residues. In DNA, the CDR3 is TGTGCCAGCAGCCTAGCGGGGCGGTGGGATACGCAGTATTTT. Protein sequence: CASSLAGRWDTQYF.

This clone was detected a few times. J is TRBJ2-1 and V is TRBV6-5; D may be TRBD1 (6 bases). With 6 bases removed from V and 4 bases from J, the gap between germline ends came to 13 bases. Germline CDR1 reads MNHEY; CDR2 reads SVGAGI. The CDR3 contains 14 residues. CDR3 coding DNA: TGTGCCAGCAGACACCAACAGGGATACAATGAGCAGTTCTTC. Its protein product is CASRHQQGYNEQFF.

This clone turned up a few times. V usage is TRBV29-1 and J usage is TRBJ2-3; D may match TRBD1 or TRBD2 (5 bases each). The CDR3 consists of 14 residues. V lost 3 bases and J 4 bases, leaving 14 bases between the germline ends. The germline V gene encodes CDR1 SQVTM and CDR2 ANQGSEA. CDR3 in amino acids: CSVDRGLMSDTQYF. As DNA, the CDR3 is TGCAGCGTTGACCGGGGCTTAATGTCAGATACGCAGTATTTT.

The sample holds many counts of this clone. This chain joins TRBV30 and TRBJ2-5; 13 bases fit TRBD2. CDR3 size: 17 residues. Germline CDR1 is GTSNPN and CDR2 is SVGIG (reference sequence). V trimming: 4 bases; J trimming: 2 bases; junction bases outside the gene matches: 10. The chain's CDR3 is CAWNTGLAGLGQETQYF. For the CDR3, the DNA is TGTGCCTGGAACACGGGACTAGCGGGGCTCGGGCAAGAGACCCAGTACTTC.

This clone came up a few times. The V and J genes are TRBV7-9 and TRBJ1-6; 7 bases match TRBD1. Trimming at V came to 5 bases and at J to 6 bases, leaving 4 bases not matched to a gene. The CDR3 contains 14 residues. The germline gives CDR1 SEHNR, CDR2 FQNEAQ (reference sequence). The CDR3 spells CASSPGQVNSPLHF. The CDR3 bases are TGTGCCAGCAGCCCTGGACAGGTTAATTCACCCCTCCACTTT.

This sequence joins TRBV11-2 and TRBJ2-3; TRBD1 agrees at 7 bases. V gave up 4 bases and J gave up 2 bases; unmatched junction bases: 6. The CDR3 consists of 15 residues. Per the germline V gene, CDR1 is SGHAT and CDR2 is FQNNGV. The CDR3 loop is CASSSRQGLTDTQYF. The CDR3 coding sequence is TGTGCCAGCAGCTCCAGACAGGGCCTCACAGATACGCAGTATTTT.

The V and J genes are TRBV6-5 and TRBJ2-3; tentatively, D is TRBD2 (5 bases). The germline V gene encodes CDR1 MNHEY and CDR2 SVGAGI. This CDR3 has 13 amino acids. V lost 2 bases to trimming and J lost 5 bases, with 8 bases between them. CDR3 amino acids: CASSYPGKDTQYF. The CDR3 DNA sequence: TGTGCCAGCAGTTACCCCGGGAAAGATACGCAGTATTTT.